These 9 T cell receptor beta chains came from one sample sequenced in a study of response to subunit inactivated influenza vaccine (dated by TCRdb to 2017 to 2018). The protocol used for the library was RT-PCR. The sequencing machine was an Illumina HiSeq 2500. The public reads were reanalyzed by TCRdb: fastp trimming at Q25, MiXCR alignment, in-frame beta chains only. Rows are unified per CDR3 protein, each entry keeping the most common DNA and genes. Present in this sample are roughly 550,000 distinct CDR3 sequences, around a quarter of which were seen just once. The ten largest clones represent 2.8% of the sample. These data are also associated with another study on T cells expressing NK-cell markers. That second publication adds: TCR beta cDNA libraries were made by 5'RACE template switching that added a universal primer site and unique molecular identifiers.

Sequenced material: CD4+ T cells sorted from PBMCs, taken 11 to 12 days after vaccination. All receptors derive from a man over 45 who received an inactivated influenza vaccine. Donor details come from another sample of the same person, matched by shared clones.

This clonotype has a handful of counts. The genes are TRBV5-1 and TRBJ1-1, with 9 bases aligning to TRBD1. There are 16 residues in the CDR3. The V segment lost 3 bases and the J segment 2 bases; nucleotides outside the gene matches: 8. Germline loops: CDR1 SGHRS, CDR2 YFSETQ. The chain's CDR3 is CASSWADRGSNTEAFF. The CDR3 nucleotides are TGCGCCAGCAGCTGGGCGGACAGGGGCTCTAACACTGAAGCTTTCTTT.

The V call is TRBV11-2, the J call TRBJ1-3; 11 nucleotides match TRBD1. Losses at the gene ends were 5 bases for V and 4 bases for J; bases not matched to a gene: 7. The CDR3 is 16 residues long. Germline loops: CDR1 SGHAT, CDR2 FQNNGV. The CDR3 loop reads CASSKLRTGGGNTIYF. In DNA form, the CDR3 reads TGTGCCAGCAGCAAATTAAGGACAGGGGGCGGAAACACCATATATTTT.

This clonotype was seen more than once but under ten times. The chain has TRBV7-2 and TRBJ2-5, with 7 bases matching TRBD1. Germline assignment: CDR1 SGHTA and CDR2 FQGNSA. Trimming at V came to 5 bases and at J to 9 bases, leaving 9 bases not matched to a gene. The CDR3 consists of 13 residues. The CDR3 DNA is TGTGCCAGCAGCCAAAGGGGCCAGGGGGCCCAGTACTTC. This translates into CASSQRGQGAQYF.

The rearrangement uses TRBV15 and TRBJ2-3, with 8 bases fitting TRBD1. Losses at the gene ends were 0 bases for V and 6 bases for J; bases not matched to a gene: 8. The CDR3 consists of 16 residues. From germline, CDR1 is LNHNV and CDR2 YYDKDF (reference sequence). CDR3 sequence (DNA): TGTGCCACCAGCAGAGATGGGCACAGGGGGAAGGATACGCAGTATTTT. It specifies CATSRDGHRGKDTQYF.

The CDR3 region is CSARGGLETQYF. The CDR3 DNA reads as TGCAGTGCTAGAGGGGGGCTGGAGACCCAGTACTTC. V gene TRBV20-1 combines with J gene TRBJ2-5, with D perhaps matching TRBD1 (6 bases). Germline values: CDR1 DFQATT, CDR2 SNEGSKA (reference sequence). The CDR3 is made up of 12 amino acids. V lost 1 base and J 5 bases, leaving 8 bases between the germline ends.

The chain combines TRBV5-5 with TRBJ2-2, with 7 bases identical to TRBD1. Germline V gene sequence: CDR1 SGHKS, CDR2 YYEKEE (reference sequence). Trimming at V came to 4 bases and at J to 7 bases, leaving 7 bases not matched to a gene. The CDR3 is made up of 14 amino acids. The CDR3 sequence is CASSGTETIGELFF. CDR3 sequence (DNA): TGTGCCAGCAGCGGGACAGAGACTATCGGGGAGCTGTTTTTT.

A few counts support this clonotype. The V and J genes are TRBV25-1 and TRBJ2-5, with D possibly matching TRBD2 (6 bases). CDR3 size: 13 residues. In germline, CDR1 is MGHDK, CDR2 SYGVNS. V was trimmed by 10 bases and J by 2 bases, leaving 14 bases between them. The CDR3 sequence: CATREPGQETQYF. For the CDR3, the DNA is TGTGCCACTCGGGAGCCGGGGCAAGAGACCCAGTACTTC.

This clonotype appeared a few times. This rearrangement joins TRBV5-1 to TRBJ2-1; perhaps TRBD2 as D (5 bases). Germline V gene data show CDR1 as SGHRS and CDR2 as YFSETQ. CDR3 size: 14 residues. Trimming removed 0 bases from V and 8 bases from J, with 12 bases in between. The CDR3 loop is CASSLGASTHEQFF. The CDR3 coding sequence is TGCGCCAGCAGCTTGGGGGCTAGCACGCATGAGCAGTTCTTC. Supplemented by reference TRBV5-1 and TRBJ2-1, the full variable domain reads KAGVTQTPRYLIKTRGQQVTLSCSPISGHRSVSWYQQTPGQGLQFLFEYFSETQRNKGNFPGRFSGRQFSNSRSEMNVSTLELGDSALYLCASSLGASTHEQFFGPGTRLTVL.

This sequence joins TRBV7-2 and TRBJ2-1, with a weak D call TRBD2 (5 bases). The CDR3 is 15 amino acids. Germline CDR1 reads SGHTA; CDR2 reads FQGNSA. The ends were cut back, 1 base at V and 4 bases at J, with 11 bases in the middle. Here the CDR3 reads CASSLERAEYNEQFF. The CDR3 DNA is TGTGCCAGCAGCTTAGAAAGAGCGGAGTACAATGAGCAGTTCTTC.